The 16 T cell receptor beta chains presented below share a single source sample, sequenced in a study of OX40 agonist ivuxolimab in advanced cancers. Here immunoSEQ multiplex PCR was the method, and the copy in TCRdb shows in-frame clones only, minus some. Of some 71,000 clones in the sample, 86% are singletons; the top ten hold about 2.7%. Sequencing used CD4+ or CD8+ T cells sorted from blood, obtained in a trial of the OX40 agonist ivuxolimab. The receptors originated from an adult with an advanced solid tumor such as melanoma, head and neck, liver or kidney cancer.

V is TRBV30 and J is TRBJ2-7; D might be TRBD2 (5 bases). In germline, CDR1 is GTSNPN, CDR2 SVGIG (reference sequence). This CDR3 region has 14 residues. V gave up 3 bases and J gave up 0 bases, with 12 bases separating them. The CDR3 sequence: CAWSPGSSSYEQYF. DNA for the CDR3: TGTGCCTGGAGCCCGGGGTCCAGCTCCTACGAGCAGTACTTC.

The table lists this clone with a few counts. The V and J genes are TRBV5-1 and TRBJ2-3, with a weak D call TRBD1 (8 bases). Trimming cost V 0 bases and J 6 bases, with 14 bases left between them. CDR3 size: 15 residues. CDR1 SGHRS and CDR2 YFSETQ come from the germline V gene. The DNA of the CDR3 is TGCGCCAGCAGCTTGGCCACAGGGGGGGAGGATACGCAGTATTTT. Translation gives CASSLATGGEDTQYF. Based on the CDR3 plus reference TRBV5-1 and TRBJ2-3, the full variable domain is KAGVTQTPRYLIKTRGQQVTLSCSPISGHRSVSWYQQTPGQGLQFLFEYFSETQRNKGNFPGRFSGRQFSNSRSEMNVSTLELGDSALYLCASSLATGGEDTQYFGPGTRLTVL.

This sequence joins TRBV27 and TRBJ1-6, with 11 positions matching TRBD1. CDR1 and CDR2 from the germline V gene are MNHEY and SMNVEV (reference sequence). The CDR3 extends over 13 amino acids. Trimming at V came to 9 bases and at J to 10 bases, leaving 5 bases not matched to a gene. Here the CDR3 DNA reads TGTGCCAGGGGGGACAGGGGGGAGTCACCCCTCCACTTT. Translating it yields CARGDRGESPLHF.

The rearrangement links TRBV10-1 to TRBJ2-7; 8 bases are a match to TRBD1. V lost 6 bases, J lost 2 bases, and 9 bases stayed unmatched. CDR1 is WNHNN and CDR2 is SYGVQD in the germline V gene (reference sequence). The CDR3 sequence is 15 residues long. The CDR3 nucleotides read TGCGCCAGCAGCCCCGGGACAGGTCAAACCTACGAGCAGTACTTC. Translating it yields CASSPGTGQTYEQYF.

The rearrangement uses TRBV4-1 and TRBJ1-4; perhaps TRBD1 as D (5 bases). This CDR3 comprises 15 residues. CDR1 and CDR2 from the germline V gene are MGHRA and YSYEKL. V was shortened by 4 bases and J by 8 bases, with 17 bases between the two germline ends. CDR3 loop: CASSLPRGVLEKLFF. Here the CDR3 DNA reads TGCGCCAGCAGCCTCCCCCGGGGGGTTCTGGAAAAACTGTTTTTT.

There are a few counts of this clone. The CDR3 nucleotides read TGTGCCAGCAGCTTAGATTGGACAGGGGGTTCACCCCTCCACTTT. Translated: CASSLDWTGGSPLHF. The chain joins TRBV11-2 to TRBJ1-6, with 10 bases matching TRBD1. The CDR3 is made up of 15 amino acids. V shed 0 bases and J 9 bases; nucleotides not matched to a gene: 2. Per germline, CDR1 SGHAT and CDR2 FQNNGV.

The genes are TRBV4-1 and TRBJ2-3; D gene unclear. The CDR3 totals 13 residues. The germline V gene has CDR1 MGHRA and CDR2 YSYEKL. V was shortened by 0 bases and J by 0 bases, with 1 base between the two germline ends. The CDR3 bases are TGCGCCAGCAGCCAAGAGAGCACAGATACGCAGTATTTT. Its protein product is CASSQESTDTQYF.

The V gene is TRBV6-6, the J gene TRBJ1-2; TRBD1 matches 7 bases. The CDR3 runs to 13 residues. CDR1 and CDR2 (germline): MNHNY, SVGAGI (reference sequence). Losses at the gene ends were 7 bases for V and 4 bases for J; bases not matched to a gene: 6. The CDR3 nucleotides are TGTGCCAGCAAGGGACAGTCCTTCTATGGCTACACCTTC. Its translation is CASKGQSFYGYTF.

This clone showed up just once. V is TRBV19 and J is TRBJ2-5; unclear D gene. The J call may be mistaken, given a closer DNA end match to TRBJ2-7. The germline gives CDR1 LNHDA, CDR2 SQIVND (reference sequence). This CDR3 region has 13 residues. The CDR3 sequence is CASSSDPSYEQYF. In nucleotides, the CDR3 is TGTGCCAGTAGTTCAGACCCCTCCTACGAGCAGTACTTC.

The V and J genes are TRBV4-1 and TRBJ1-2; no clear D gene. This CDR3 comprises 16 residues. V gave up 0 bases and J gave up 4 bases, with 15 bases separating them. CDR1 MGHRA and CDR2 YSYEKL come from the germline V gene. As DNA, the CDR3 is TGCGCCAGCAGCCAAGAACCCGGACGGAATTTCTATGGCTACACCTTC. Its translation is CASSQEPGRNFYGYTF.

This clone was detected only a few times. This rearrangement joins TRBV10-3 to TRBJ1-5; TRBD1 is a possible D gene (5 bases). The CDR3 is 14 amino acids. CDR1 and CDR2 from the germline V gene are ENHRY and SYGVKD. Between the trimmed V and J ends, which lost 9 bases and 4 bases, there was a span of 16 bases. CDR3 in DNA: TGTGCCATAAAAGGGACGGAGGGGAATCAGCCCCAGCATTTT. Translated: CAIKGTEGNQPQHF.

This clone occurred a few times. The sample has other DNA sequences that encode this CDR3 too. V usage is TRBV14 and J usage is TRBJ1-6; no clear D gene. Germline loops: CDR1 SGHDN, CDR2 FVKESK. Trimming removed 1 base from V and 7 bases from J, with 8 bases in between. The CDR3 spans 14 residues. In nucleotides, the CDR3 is TGTGCCAGCAGCCAAGGCCGGGAAAATTCACCCCTCCACTTT. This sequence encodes CASSQGRENSPLHF.

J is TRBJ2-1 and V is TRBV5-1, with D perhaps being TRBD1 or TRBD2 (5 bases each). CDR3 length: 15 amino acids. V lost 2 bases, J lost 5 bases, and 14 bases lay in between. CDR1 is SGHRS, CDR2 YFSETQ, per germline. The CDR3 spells CASSLGTYSNNEQFF. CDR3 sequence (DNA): TGCGCCAGCAGCTTAGGGACCTACTCAAACAATGAGCAGTTCTTC. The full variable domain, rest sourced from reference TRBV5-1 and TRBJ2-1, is KAGVTQTPRYLIKTRGQQVTLSCSPISGHRSVSWYQQTPGQGLQFLFEYFSETQRNKGNFPGRFSGRQFSNSRSEMNVSTLELGDSALYLCASSLGTYSNNEQFFGPGTRLTVL.

The CDR3 DNA reads as TGTGCCAGCAGTTTAAACAGGGGAATCTTCGAGACCCAGTACTTC. This translates into CASSLNRGIFETQYF. This chain joins TRBV28 and TRBJ2-5, with TRBD1 matching over 7 bases. The trim removed 2 bases at V and 5 bases at J, leaving 8 bases unmatched. CDR3 length: 15 residues. Germline V gives CDR1 MDHEN, CDR2 SYDVKM.

The CDR3 DNA reads TGTGCCAGCCTACGGTTGCCTAACACTGAAGCTTTCTTT. It is translated as CASLRLPNTEAFF. J is TRBJ1-1 and V is TRBV28; D gene unclear. V was cut by 8 bases and J by 2 bases, with 12 bases left in between. Germline CDR1 MDHEN, CDR2 SYDVKM. The CDR3 contains 13 residues.

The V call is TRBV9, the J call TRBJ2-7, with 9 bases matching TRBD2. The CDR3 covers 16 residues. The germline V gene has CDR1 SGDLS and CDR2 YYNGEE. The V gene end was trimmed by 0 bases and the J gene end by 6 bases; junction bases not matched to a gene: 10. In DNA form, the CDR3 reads TGTGCCAGCAGCGTAGGAGCGGGGGGCTTCGTCGCCGAGCAGTACTTC. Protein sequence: CASSVGAGGFVAEQYF.